This T cell receptor beta chain was captured in a study of T cell responses to AZD1222 COVID-19 vaccine. The table came from immunoSEQ multiplex PCR; TCRdb's copy has only in-frame clones and leaves some out. The sample includes approximately 130,000 clones, roughly 87% seen only once; the top ten take 9.5%. Points from the study as a whole: Rises in breadth and depth of Spike-specific TCRs came after two AZD1222 doses. Spike-spanning, vaccine-associated CD4 TCRs were dominant at 160-218 and 743-854.

The trim removed 0 bases at V and 1 base at J, leaving 3 bases unmatched. Germline V gives CDR1 MNHEY, CDR2 SVGEGT. The CDR3 extends over 16 amino acids. For this clone: Its antigen is still unknown.

The TCR originated in an adult who received the AZD1222 COVID-19 vaccine. The V gene is TRBV6-2 or TRBV6-3, the J gene TRBJ2-1; 7 bases fit TRBD2. The specimen was peripheral blood, collected 28 days after the second AZD1222 dose. Here the CDR3 reads CASSYSTSWSYNEQFF. The CDR3 nucleotides are TGTGCCAGCAGTTACTCGACTAGCTGGTCCTACAATGAGCAGTTCTTC.